Listed below are T cell receptor beta chains from one sample, sequenced in a study of T cell responses to AZD1222 COVID-19 vaccine. Generated by immunoSEQ multiplex PCR, the TCRdb table keeps only in-frame clones and is missing some. Of roughly 100,000 clones in the sample, about 81% were seen once. The sequencing here drew on peripheral blood, taken on day 0 of AZD1222 vaccination. Receptor source: an adult in good health. The CDR3 runs from the conserved cysteine through the conserved F or W. The D gene is left open where the match is weak. Only some rows state a clone size, as once, few, many or a class for expanded clones.

size	V	D	J	DNA	CDR3
NA	TRBV4-1	NA	TRBJ2-7	TGCGCCAGCAGTCCGTCCGCGCGCTACGAGCAGTACTTC	CASSPSARYEQYF
NA	TRBV5-6	NA	TRBJ2-5	TGTGCCAGCAGCTTTGGATTTATGGGTCAAGAGACCCAGTACTTC	CASSFGFMGQETQYF
NA	TRBV5-6	NA	TRBJ1-3	TGTGCCAGCAGCCCTGGCGGTCAGGGAGGAAACACCATATATTTT	CASSPGGQGGNTIYF
few	TRBV4-3	TRBD1	TRBJ1-3	TGCGCCAGCAGCCAAGGGAGAGGGGGCACGGGAAACACCATATATTTT	CASSQGRGGTGNTIYF
NA	TRBV14	TRBD1	TRBJ2-7	TGTGCCAGCAGCCCCGGGACAGGACGGGAGCAGTACTTC	CASSPGTGREQYF
NA	TRBV4-3	TRBD1	TRBJ1-5	TGCGCCAGCAGCCAAGAATTTGGACAGGGAGGTCAGCCCCAGCATTTT	CASSQEFGQGGQPQHF
NA	TRBV7-2	NA	TRBJ2-2	TGTGCCAGCAGCCCCCGGTCAAGGGGCCGGGACACCGGGGAGCTGTTTTTT	CASSPRSRGRDTGELFF
NA	TRBV19	TRBD1	TRBJ2-7	TGTGCCAGTAGCTTAGGCGGGACAGGGCGTTACGAGCAGTACTTC	CASSLGGTGRYEQYF
NA	TRBV5-6	NA	TRBJ2-3	TGTGCCAGCAGCGTCGCGGATACGCAGTATTTT	CASSVADTQYF
NA	TRBV2	TRBD1	TRBJ2-3	TGTGCCAGCAGTTTACAGGGGGCGCCGGGAGATACGCAGTATTTT	CASSLQGAPGDTQYF
NA	TRBV10-3	NA	TRBJ1-4	TGTGCCAGCGGTACGGGCCTCGAGGGAGAAAAACTGTTTTTT	CASGTGLEGEKLFF
NA	TRBV4-2	TRBD2	TRBJ2-1	TGTGCCAGCAGCCCTATGAGAACGGGGGGGTCATACAATGAGCAGTTCTTC	CASSPMRTGGSYNEQFF
NA	TRBV27	TRBD2	TRBJ2-3	TGTGCCAGCAGAATCATCCTAGCGGGTGGGACAGATACGCAGTATTTT	CASRIILAGGTDTQYF
NA	TRBV18	NA	TRBJ1-4	TGTGCCAGCTCACCAGTCCTGTCTGGTGAAAAACTGTTTTTT	CASSPVLSGEKLFF